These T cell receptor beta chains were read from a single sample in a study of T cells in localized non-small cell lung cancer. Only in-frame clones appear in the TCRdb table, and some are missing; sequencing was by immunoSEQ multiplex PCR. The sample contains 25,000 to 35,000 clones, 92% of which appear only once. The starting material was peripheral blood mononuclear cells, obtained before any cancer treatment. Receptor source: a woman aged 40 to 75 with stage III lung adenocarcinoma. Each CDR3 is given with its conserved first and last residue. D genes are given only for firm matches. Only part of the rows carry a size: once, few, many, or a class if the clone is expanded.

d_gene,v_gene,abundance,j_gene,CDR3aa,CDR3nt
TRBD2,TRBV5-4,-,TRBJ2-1,CASSLRDSGGNEQFF,TGTGCCAGCAGCTTGAGGGATTCGGGGGGCAATGAGCAGTTCTTC
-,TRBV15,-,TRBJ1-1,CATSRGGKNTEAFF,TGTGCCACCAGCAGAGGGGGGAAGAACACTGAAGCTTTCTTT
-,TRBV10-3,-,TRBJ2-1,CAISNSGTNEQFF,TGTGCCATCAGTAACTCAGGGACCAATGAGCAGTTCTTC
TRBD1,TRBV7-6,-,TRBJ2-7,CASSWGTGAHEQYF,TGTGCCAGCAGCTGGGGGACAGGGGCCCACGAGCAGTACTTC
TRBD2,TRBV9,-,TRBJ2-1,CASSDTKRGSYNEQFF,TGTGCCAGCAGCGATACTAAGCGGGGTTCCTACAATGAGCAGTTCTTC
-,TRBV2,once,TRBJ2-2,CASSVLGGANTGELFF,TGTGCCAGCAGCGTCTTAGGGGGAGCGAACACCGGGGAGCTGTTTTTT
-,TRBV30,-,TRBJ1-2,CAWRTGNLYGYTF,TGTGCCTGGAGAACAGGGAACCTTTATGGCTACACCTTC
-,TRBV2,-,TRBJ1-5,CASSMETQGNQPQHF,TGTGCCAGCAGTATGGAAACCCAGGGCAATCAGCCCCAGCATTTT
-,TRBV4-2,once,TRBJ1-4,CASSQGRGSEKLFF,TGTGCCAGCAGTCAAGGCAGGGGAAGTGAAAAACTGTTTTTT
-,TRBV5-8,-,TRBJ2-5,CASSLGQQQETQYF,TGTGCCAGCAGCTTGGGACAGCAACAAGAGACCCAGTACTTC
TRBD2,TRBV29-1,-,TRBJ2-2,CSVEVGSGSYGELFF,TGCAGCGTTGAAGTCGGTAGCGGGAGCTACGGGGAGCTGTTTTTT
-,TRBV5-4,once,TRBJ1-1,CASSLGSPNTEAFF,TGTGCCAGCAGCTTGGGGTCACCCAACACTGAAGCTTTCTTT
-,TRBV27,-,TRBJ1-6,CASSLIGKRGSPLHF,TGTGCCAGCAGTTTAATTGGAAAAAGAGGTTCACCCCTCCACTTT
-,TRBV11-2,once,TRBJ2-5,CASSSRQKETQYF,TGTGCCAGCAGCTCCCGACAGAAAGAGACCCAGTACTTC
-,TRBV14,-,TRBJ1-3,CASSQDIFPGNTIYF,TGTGCCAGCAGCCAAGATATTTTCCCTGGAAACACCATATATTTT
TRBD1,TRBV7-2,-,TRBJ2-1,CASSLDRGVDEQFF,TGTGCCAGCAGCTTAGACAGGGGTGTGGATGAGCAGTTCTTC
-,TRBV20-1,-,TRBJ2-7,CSVLGTYEQYF,TGCAGTGTATTAGGGACATACGAGCAGTACTTC
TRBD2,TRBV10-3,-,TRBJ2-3,CTISKAGGVSDTQYF,TGTACCATCAGTAAAGCGGGAGGAGTGTCAGATACGCAGTATTTT
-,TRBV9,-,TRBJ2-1,CASSPKLAVSSYNEQFF,TGTGCCAGCAGCCCAAAGTTGGCGGTGAGCTCCTACAATGAGCAGTTCTTC
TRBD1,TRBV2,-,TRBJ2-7,CASRGQGRGDEQYF,TGTGCCAGCAGAGGACAGGGAAGGGGGGACGAGCAGTACTTC
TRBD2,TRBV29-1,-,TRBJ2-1,CSVAGTSGGEQFF,TGCAGCGTGGCCGGGACTAGCGGGGGTGAGCAGTTCTTC
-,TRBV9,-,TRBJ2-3,CASSVRVGGFSSTDTQYF,TGTGCCAGCAGCGTAAGGGTAGGAGGGTTCTCTAGCACAGATACGCAGTATTTT
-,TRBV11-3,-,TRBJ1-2,CASSLGTPTFYGYTF,TGTGCCAGCAGCTTAGGGACACCGACGTTCTATGGCTACACCTTC
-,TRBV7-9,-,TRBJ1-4,CASSPYMGASNEKLFF,TGTGCCAGCAGCCCTTACATGGGGGCTTCTAATGAAAAACTGTTTTTT